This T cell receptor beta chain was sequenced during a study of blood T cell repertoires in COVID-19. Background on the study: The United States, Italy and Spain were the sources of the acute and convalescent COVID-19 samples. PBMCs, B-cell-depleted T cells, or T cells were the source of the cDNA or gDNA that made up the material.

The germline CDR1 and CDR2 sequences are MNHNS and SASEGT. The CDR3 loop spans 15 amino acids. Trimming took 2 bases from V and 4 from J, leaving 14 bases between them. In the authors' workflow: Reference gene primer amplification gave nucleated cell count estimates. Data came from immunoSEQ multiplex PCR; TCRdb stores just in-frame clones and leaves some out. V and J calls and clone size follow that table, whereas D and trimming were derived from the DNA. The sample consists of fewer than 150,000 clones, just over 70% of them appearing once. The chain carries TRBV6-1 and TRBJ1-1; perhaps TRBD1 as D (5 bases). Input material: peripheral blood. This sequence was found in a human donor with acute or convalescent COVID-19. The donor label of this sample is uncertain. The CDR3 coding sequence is TGTGCCAGCAGTGAATCAGGGTCAGGAGCCACTGAAGCTTTCTTT. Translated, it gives CASSESGSGATEAFF.